The 20 T cell receptor beta chains listed next were all sequenced from one sample in a study of T cell changes during pregnancy in multiple sclerosis. TCRdb keeps only in-frame clones here, not all; method: immunoSEQ multiplex PCR. The sample includes roughly 60,000 clones, 80% to 95% of them seen just once. The material sequenced was peripheral blood, taken in the second trimester of pregnancy. The receptors shown here come from a female donor with multiple sclerosis, enrolled in a pregnancy study.

A single count supports this clone. This chain joins TRBV5-4 and TRBJ2-7; 8 bases line up with TRBD2. The CDR3 consists of 15 residues. J was trimmed by 5 bases and V by 4 bases; bases with no gene match: 11. The germline CDR1 and CDR2 sequences are SGHNT and YYREEE (reference sequence). The CDR3 spells CASSKKSAGENEQYF. CDR3 coding DNA: TGTGCCAGCAGCAAAAAGTCAGCGGGAGAGAACGAGCAGTACTTC.

The CDR3 nucleotides are TGCAGCGCCTCAGGGATCATAACATCCTACGAGCAGTACTTC. This codes for CSASGIITSYEQYF. The V call is TRBV29-1, the J call TRBJ2-7; D possibly corresponds to TRBD1 (5 bases). Germline V gene sequence: CDR1 SQVTM, CDR2 ANQGSEA. This CDR3 comprises 14 residues. Trimming left V 7 bases short and J 1 base short, with 17 bases between.

This chain connects TRBV9 to TRBJ2-1, with 8 positions matching TRBD2. Germline-derived CDR1 and CDR2 are SGDLS and YYNGEE. J was trimmed by 4 bases and V by 3 bases; bases with no gene match: 9. The CDR3 runs to 16 residues. CDR3 residues: CASSASTSGAYNEQFF. In nucleotides, the CDR3 is TGTGCCAGCAGCGCATCAACTAGCGGAGCTTACAATGAGCAGTTCTTC. Together with reference TRBV9 and TRBJ2-1, the CDR3 gives the full variable domain: DSGVTQTPKHLITATGQRVTLRCSPRSGDLSVYWYQQSLDQGLQFLIQYYNGEERAKGNILERFSAQQFPDLHSELNLSSLELGDSALYFCASSASTSGAYNEQFFGPGTRLTVL.

The chain employs TRBV28 and TRBJ1-2; D perhaps matches TRBD1 (6 bases). Between the trimmed V and J ends, which lost 10 bases and 2 bases, there was a span of 17 bases. The CDR3 spans 14 residues. CDR1 is MDHEN, CDR2 SYDVKM, per germline. CDR3 protein: CATRPTGQNYGYTF. The CDR3 DNA is TGTGCCACCCGTCCGACCGGACAGAACTATGGCTACACCTTC.

The rearrangement uses TRBV29-1 and TRBJ2-7, with TRBD2 as a possible D gene (5 bases). Germline V gives CDR1 SQVTM, CDR2 ANQGSEA. CDR3 length equals 11 residues. Trimming removed 4 bases from V and 7 bases from J, with 11 bases in between. The CDR3 DNA reads TGCAGCGTTGGGACTTGGCGGGAGCAGTACTTC. This sequence encodes CSVGTWREQYF.

The chain couples TRBV19 to TRBJ2-1; TRBD1 aligns across 7 bases. CDR3 length: 15 amino acids. Germline lookup yields CDR1 LNHDA and CDR2 SQIVND (reference sequence). V was pared by 7 bases and J by 5 bases, with 11 bases of the junction left unmatched. CDR3 region: CASTPMGTDNNEQFF. The DNA for the CDR3 is TGTGCCAGTACCCCGATGGGGACAGACAACAATGAGCAGTTCTTC.

The chain joins TRBV30 to TRBJ2-7; 8 bases line up with TRBD1. This CDR3 comprises 12 residues. Germline assignment: CDR1 GTSNPN and CDR2 SVGIG (reference sequence). The junction had 2 bases not matched to a gene; V was cut back by 0 bases and J by 7 bases. The CDR3 here is CAWSVQGGEQYF. The CDR3, as DNA: TGTGCCTGGAGTGTACAGGGGGGAGAGCAGTACTTC.

At least ten counts were recorded for this clone. This sequence joins TRBV5-1 and TRBJ2-7; 7 positions agree with TRBD2. CDR1 and CDR2 (germline): SGHRS, YFSETQ. After removal of 4 bases from V and 4 bases from J, the junction contained 20 bases not matched to a gene. The CDR3 is 18 residues long. CDR3 nucleotides: TGCGCCAGCAGCCCGGATGGCCCGACTAGCTGGCAGAGATACGAGCAGTACTTC. Protein product: CASSPDGPTSWQRYEQYF.

V is TRBV2 and J is TRBJ2-3, with 7 bases that match TRBD1. The CDR3 is 14 residues long. Germline loops: CDR1 SNHLY, CDR2 FYNNEI. Trimming at V came to 3 bases and at J to 3 bases, leaving 3 bases not matched to a gene. The CDR3 sequence is CASSEVQGTDTQYF. CDR3 sequence (DNA): TGTGCCAGCAGTGAGGTACAGGGGACAGATACGCAGTATTTT. The full variable domain, rest sourced from reference TRBV2 and TRBJ2-3, is EPEVTQTPSHQVTQMGQEVILRCVPISNHLYFYWYRQILGQKVEFLVSFYNNEISEKSEIFDDQFSVERPDGSNFTLKIRSTKLEDSAMYFCASSEVQGTDTQYFGPGTRLTVL.

The chain carries TRBV5-4 and TRBJ1-1; 7 bases are a match to TRBD1. CDR1 is SGHNT and CDR2 is YYREEE in the germline V gene (reference sequence). The CDR3 covers 12 residues. The V gene end was trimmed by 4 bases and the J gene end by 13 bases; junction bases not matched to a gene: 10. The CDR3: CASSPGRGQVFF. CDR3 in DNA: TGTGCCAGCAGCCCTGGTAGGGGGCAAGTTTTCTTT.

J is TRBJ2-7 and V is TRBV7-9; 10 positions agree with TRBD2. This CDR3 is 15 amino acids long. J lost 0 bases, V lost 8 bases, and 7 bases had no gene match. CDR1 and CDR2 from the germline V gene are SEHNR and FQNEAQ (reference sequence). The CDR3 DNA reads TGTGCCAGCCGCCCGGGACTAGCGACCTCCTACGAGCAGTACTTC. This translates into CASRPGLATSYEQYF.

This chain uses TRBV5-1 with TRBJ1-1; tentatively, D is TRBD1 (6 bases). Between the trimmed V and J ends, which lost 0 bases and 1 base, there was a span of 7 bases. CDR1 and CDR2 (germline): SGHRS, YFSETQ. CDR3 length: 14 residues. The CDR3 loop is CASSLDRANTEAFF. The CDR3 nucleotides are TGCGCCAGCAGCTTGGACAGGGCGAACACTGAAGCTTTCTTT.

The gene calls are TRBV2 and TRBJ1-5; D is perhaps TRBD1 (6 bases). Trimming took 5 bases from V and 0 from J, leaving 11 bases between them. Germline loops: CDR1 SNHLY, CDR2 FYNNEI. There are 15 residues in the CDR3. CDR3 region: CASSKDSDSNQPQHF. The CDR3 DNA follows: TGTGCCAGCAGTAAGGACAGCGATAGCAATCAGCCCCAGCATTTT.

The chain recombines TRBV7-4 with TRBJ2-5; a possible D gene is TRBD1 (5 bases). Germline V gene data show CDR1 as SGHVT and CDR2 as SQSDAQ. This CDR3 comprises 13 residues. Trimming took off 2 bases at V and 3 bases at J, with 7 bases between the two ends. The DNA of the CDR3 is TGTGCCAGCAGCTTAAAGGGGAAAGAGACCCAGTACTTC. The encoded protein is CASSLKGKETQYF.

The chain uses TRBV15 and TRBJ1-3, with a weak D call TRBD1 (6 bases). CDR1 and CDR2 from the germline V gene are LNHNV and YYDKDF (reference sequence). The CDR3 runs to 15 residues. The V end lost 0 bases, the J end lost 3 bases, and 9 bases lay between the germline ends. This CDR3 reads CATSRDLGGGNTIYF. CDR3 in DNA: TGTGCCACCAGCAGAGATCTAGGGGGTGGAAACACCATATATTTT.

In nucleotides, the CDR3 is TGTGCCAGTAGTATTACGATAACTAGCACAGATACGCAGTATTTT. As protein: CASSITITSTDTQYF. V gene TRBV19 combines with J gene TRBJ2-3; D gene ambiguous. V was clipped by 3 bases and J by 0 bases, with 10 bases between them. The CDR3 totals 15 residues. Per germline, CDR1 LNHDA and CDR2 SQIVND (reference sequence).

The rearrangement links TRBV11-3 to TRBJ2-2, with no clear D. Trimming took off 4 bases at V and 5 bases at J, with 23 bases between the two ends. Germline CDR1 is SGHNT and CDR2 is YENEEA. This CDR3 has 18 residues. CDR3 sequence (DNA): TGTGCCAGCAGCTCCCATCAGGCTCATAACCGTAGGACCGGGGAGCTGTTTTTT. This codes for CASSSHQAHNRRTGELFF.

The chain employs TRBV27 and TRBJ2-7; TRBD1 matches 9 bases. The V gene's germline CDR1 is MNHEY and CDR2 SMNVEV (reference sequence). The CDR3 runs to 16 residues. The V and J ends lost 4 bases and 2 bases, in that order; junction bases with no gene match: 9. CDR3 coding DNA: TGTGCCAGCAGTTCGCCTTTGTGGACAGGGGCCTACGAGCAGTACTTC. Translation gives CASSSPLWTGAYEQYF.

The chain recombines TRBV18 with TRBJ2-7, with TRBD1 identical over 9 bases. CDR3 size: 16 residues. Trimming at V came to 2 bases and at J to 4 bases, leaving 9 bases not matched to a gene. Germline values: CDR1 KGHSH, CDR2 LQKENI. The DNA for the CDR3 is TGTGCCAGCTCACCAGGTGCAGGACAGGGGTTTTACGAGCAGTACTTC. Encoded protein: CASSPGAGQGFYEQYF.

The V call is TRBV11-3, the J call TRBJ2-5, with TRBD2 identical over 11 bases. Trimming took 5 bases from V and 4 from J; bases not matched to a gene: 9. The CDR3 length is 16 residues. Looked up from germline, CDR1 is SGHNT and CDR2 is YENEEA. The CDR3 DNA sequence: TGTGCCAGCAGCCGACAAGGGACTAGCGGTGGAGAGACCCAGTACTTC. Its protein is CASSRQGTSGGETQYF.